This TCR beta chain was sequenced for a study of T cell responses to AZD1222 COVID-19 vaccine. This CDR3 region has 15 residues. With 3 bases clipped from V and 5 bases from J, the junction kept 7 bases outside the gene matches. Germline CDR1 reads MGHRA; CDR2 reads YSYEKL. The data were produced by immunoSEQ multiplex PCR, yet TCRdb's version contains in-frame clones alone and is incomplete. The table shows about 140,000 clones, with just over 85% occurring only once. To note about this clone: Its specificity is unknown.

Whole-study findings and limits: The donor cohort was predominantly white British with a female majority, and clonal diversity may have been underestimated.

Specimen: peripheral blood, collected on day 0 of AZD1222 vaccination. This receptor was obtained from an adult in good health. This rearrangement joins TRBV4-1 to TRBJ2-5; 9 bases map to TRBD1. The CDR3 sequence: CASSQGTGSGETQYF. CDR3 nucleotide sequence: TGCGCCAGCAGCCAGGGGACAGGGAGTGGTGAGACCCAGTACTTC.